The 19 T cell receptor beta chains listed next were all sequenced from one sample in a study of shared clonotypes between healthy human individuals. Sequenced by immunoSEQ multiplex PCR; TCRdb stores in-frame clones only, minus some. The top ten hold about 12% of the sample, which has hundreds of thousands of clones, over 60% seen once. The sample taken for sequencing was PBMCs. Receptors originate from a middle-aged woman in good health. Some clones in this sample may be carry-over from other donors' samples.

V usage is TRBV28 and J usage is TRBJ1-4, with D maybe TRBD1 (5 bases). The germline V gene has CDR1 MDHEN and CDR2 SYDVKM. This CDR3 spans 16 amino acids. Between the trimmed V and J ends, which lost 4 bases and 7 bases, there was a span of 19 bases. CDR3 loop: CASSSPRTVRGEKLFF. CDR3 sequence (DNA): TGTGCCAGCAGTTCCCCACGGACGGTGAGGGGTGAAAAACTGTTTTTT. The full variable domain, rest sourced from reference TRBV28 and TRBJ1-4, is DVKVTQSSRYLVKRTGEKVFLECVQDMDHENMFWYRQDPGLGLRLIYFSYDVKMKEKGDIPEGYSVSREKKERFSLILESASTNQTSMYLCASSSPRTVRGEKLFFGSGTQLSVL.

A note on this clone: The sample has other DNA sequences that encode this CDR3 too. This chain joins TRBV7-2 and TRBJ2-1; no definite D call. This CDR3 is 13 amino acids long. Germline V gene sequence: CDR1 SGHTA, CDR2 FQGNSA. Trimming cost V 5 bases and J 7 bases, with 12 bases left between them. The CDR3: CASSRGRYNEQFF. The CDR3 bases are TGTGCCAGCAGCCGCGGCAGGTATAATGAGCAGTTCTTC. Full variable domain (outside the CDR3, taken from reference TRBV7-2 and TRBJ2-1): GAGVSQSPSNKVTEKGKDVELRCDPISGHTALYWYRQSLGQGLEFLIYFQGNSAPDKSGLPSDRFSAERTGGSVSTLTIQRTQQEDSAVYLCASSRGRYNEQFFGPGTRLTVL.

The gene calls are TRBV6-1 and TRBJ2-2, with D perhaps TRBD1 or TRBD2 (5 bases each). Germline assignment: CDR1 MNHNS and CDR2 SASEGT. The CDR3 length is 14 residues. Between the trimmed V and J ends, which lost 8 bases and 5 bases, there was a span of 15 bases. The CDR3 loop is CASSRDGATGELFF. The CDR3 DNA reads as TGTGCCAGCTCCCGGGACGGTGCGACCGGGGAGCTGTTTTTT.

This clone has just a few counts. The V gene is TRBV11-2, the J gene TRBJ2-1, with D possibly matching TRBD2 (5 bases). The CDR3 spans 16 residues. Germline CDR1 and CDR2: SGHAT and FQNNGV. V shed 2 bases and J shed 0 bases, with 11 bases lying between them. Here the CDR3 reads CASSLRGSGSYNEQFF. For the CDR3, the DNA is TGTGCCAGCAGCTTACGTGGGAGCGGCTCCTACAATGAGCAGTTCTTC.

In its sample, this clone was seen once. The chain joins TRBV4-3 to TRBJ1-5, with no clear D. This CDR3 spans 14 amino acids. With 4 bases removed from V and 5 bases from J, the gap between germline ends came to 12 bases. Germline V lookup: CDR1 LGHNA, CDR2 YSLEER. The CDR3 is CASSLGLGYQPQHF. The CDR3 DNA is TGCGCCAGCAGCCTTGGGCTAGGTTATCAGCCCCAGCATTTT.

CDR3 DNA: TGTGCCAGCAGCCCCCGGGACAGGGCGACCACCGGGGAGCTGTTTTTT. Residues: CASSPRDRATTGELFF. This rearrangement joins TRBV4-2 to TRBJ2-2; 9 nucleotides line up with TRBD1. Trimming removed 4 bases from V and 4 bases from J; junction bases left unmatched: 7. The germline V gene encodes CDR1 LGHNA and CDR2 YNFKEQ. The CDR3 consists of 16 residues.

This clone was seen at least ten times. The sample has other DNA sequences that encode this CDR3 too. The chain joins TRBV30 to TRBJ2-2; maybe TRBD1 (5 bases). CDR3 length equals 15 residues. Germline V lookup: CDR1 GTSNPN, CDR2 SVGIG (reference sequence). Trimming took off 3 bases at V and 5 bases at J, with 16 bases between the two ends. CDR3 loop: CAWSEGADRTGELFF. The CDR3 bases are TGTGCCTGGAGCGAAGGGGCCGATAGGACCGGGGAGCTGTTTTTT.

Of note for this clone: No conserved phenylalanine or tryptophan ends this CDR3, so it is likely a read error. V usage is TRBV7-2 and J usage is TRBJ2-7; D remains ambiguous. CDR3 length equals 14 residues. CDR1 SGHTA and CDR2 FQGNSA come from the germline V gene. The germline V and J ends were trimmed by 5 bases and 2 bases, with 13 bases remaining between them. In DNA, the CDR3 is TGTGCCAGCAGCCCCCAGACCGACACCTACGAGCAGTACCTC. This translates into CASSPQTDTYEQYL.

The chain couples TRBV19 to TRBJ2-5, with 8 bases identical to TRBD1. J lost 4 bases, V lost 7 bases, and 14 bases had no gene match. The germline V gene has CDR1 LNHDA and CDR2 SQIVND (reference sequence). This CDR3 comprises 16 residues. Here the CDR3 DNA reads TGTGCCAGTACTGTGACCCGGACAGGGATAGGAGAGACCCAGTACTTC. It translates to CASTVTRTGIGETQYF.

The rearrangement uses TRBV30 and TRBJ1-4, with D unresolved. The CDR3 runs 13 residues. Germline loops: CDR1 GTSNPN, CDR2 SVGIG (reference sequence). V was cut by 3 bases and J by 7 bases, with 12 bases left in between. CDR3 sequence reads: CAWRGSVVEKLFF. The CDR3 region has the DNA TGTGCCTGGAGAGGGTCAGTGGTTGAAAAACTGTTTTTT.

This sequence joins TRBV5-4 and TRBJ2-5, with unresolved D. CDR1 and CDR2 from the germline V gene are SGHNT and YYREEE (reference sequence). Trimming stripped 0 bases from V and 5 bases from J, with 14 bases between. The CDR3 totals 15 residues. The CDR3 is CASSLAGRWMETQYF. DNA of the CDR3: TGTGCCAGCAGCTTGGCAGGTCGGTGGATGGAGACCCAGTACTTC.

Comments on this clone: Only one base separates this from a far larger clonotype, so it likely reflects a read error. The chain has TRBV29-1 and TRBJ2-7; D may match TRBD1 or TRBD2 (6 bases each). This CDR3 region has 12 residues. Trimming cost V 6 bases and J 4 bases, with 13 bases left between them. CDR1 and CDR2 (germline): SQVTM, ANQGSEA. The CDR3 coding sequence is TGCAGCGTGGGGGGCAGTCAGTACGAGCAGTACTTC. Translation: CSVGGSQYEQYF.

This chain joins TRBV19 and TRBJ2-7, with no clear D. The V end lost 6 bases, the J end lost 0 bases, and 9 bases lay between the germline ends. The CDR3 loop spans 13 amino acids. Germline CDR1 LNHDA, CDR2 SQIVND (reference sequence). The CDR3, as DNA: TGTGCCAGTAGCCTCGGCGGCTCCTACGAGCAGTACTTC. It specifies CASSLGGSYEQYF. The full variable domain, with the rest looked up from reference TRBV19 and TRBJ2-7, is DGGITQSPKYLFRKEGQNVTLSCEQNLNHDAMYWYRQDPGQGLRLIYYSQIVNDFQKGDIAEGYSVSREKKESFPLTVTSAQKNPTAFYLCASSLGGSYEQYFGPGTRLTVT.

This clone has just a few counts. The genes are TRBV5-4 and TRBJ2-7, with TRBD2 as a possible D gene (6 bases). V lost 4 bases and J lost 1, with 15 bases in between. This CDR3 spans 15 amino acids. Germline values: CDR1 SGHNT, CDR2 YYREEE (reference sequence). The CDR3, as DNA: TGTGCCAGCAGCCAAGGTCAGGACTATTCCTACGAGCAGTACTTC. This gives the protein CASSQGQDYSYEQYF. The whole variable domain, remainder taken from reference TRBV5-4 and TRBJ2-7, is ETGVTQSPTHLIKTRGQQVTLRCSSQSGHNTVSWYQQALGQGPQFIFQYYREEENGRGNFPPRFSGLQFPNYSSELNVNALELDDSALYLCASSQGQDYSYEQYFGPGTRLTVT.

The CDR3 loop is CASSIAGVPYEQYF. DNA for the CDR3: TGTGCCAGTAGTATCGCGGGAGTCCCCTACGAGCAGTACTTC. The chain combines TRBV19 with TRBJ2-7; TRBD2 aligns across 7 bases. Germline loops: CDR1 LNHDA, CDR2 SQIVND (reference sequence). Trimming took 3 bases from V and 2 from J; bases not matched to a gene: 4. The CDR3 covers 14 residues.

The chain joins TRBV4-1 to TRBJ2-5; D is unclear. CDR1 is MGHRA and CDR2 is YSYEKL in the germline V gene. Trimming pared 5 bases from V and 4 bases from J, leaving 8 bases between. The CDR3 contains 12 residues. The CDR3, as DNA: TGCGCCAGCAGCAACCCTCTAGAGACCCAGTACTTC. Translation: CASSNPLETQYF.

This clone has just a few counts. The gene calls are TRBV20-1 and TRBJ2-7; D unresolved. This CDR3 is 11 amino acids long. Germline CDR1 is DFQATT and CDR2 is SNEGSKA (reference sequence). V shed 0 bases and J shed 3 bases, with 3 bases lying between them. The CDR3 loop is CSAREGYEQYF. CDR3 DNA sequence: TGCAGTGCTAGAGAGGGCTACGAGCAGTACTTC.

The chain has TRBV5-1 and TRBJ1-2; D not certain. The V end lost 4 bases, the J end lost 5 bases, and 9 bases lay between the germline ends. Germline V CDR1 and CDR2: SGHRS, YFSETQ. CDR3 length: 12 amino acids. This chain's CDR3 is CASSPQGYGYTF. In DNA, the CDR3 is TGCGCCAGCAGCCCGCAAGGGTATGGCTACACCTTC.

About this clone itself: A read error likely explains this, since a far larger clone differs by one base. The chain is built from TRBV29-1 and TRBJ2-3; 7 bases agree with TRBD2. The CDR3 contains 15 residues. V dropped 4 bases and J dropped 4; count of bases not matched to a gene: 11. Germline-derived CDR1 and CDR2 are SQVTM and ANQGSEA. The CDR3 sequence is CSVVLPVTSADTQYF. CDR3 in DNA: TGCAGCGTTGTCTTGCCGGTAACTAGCGCAGATACGCAGTATTTT.